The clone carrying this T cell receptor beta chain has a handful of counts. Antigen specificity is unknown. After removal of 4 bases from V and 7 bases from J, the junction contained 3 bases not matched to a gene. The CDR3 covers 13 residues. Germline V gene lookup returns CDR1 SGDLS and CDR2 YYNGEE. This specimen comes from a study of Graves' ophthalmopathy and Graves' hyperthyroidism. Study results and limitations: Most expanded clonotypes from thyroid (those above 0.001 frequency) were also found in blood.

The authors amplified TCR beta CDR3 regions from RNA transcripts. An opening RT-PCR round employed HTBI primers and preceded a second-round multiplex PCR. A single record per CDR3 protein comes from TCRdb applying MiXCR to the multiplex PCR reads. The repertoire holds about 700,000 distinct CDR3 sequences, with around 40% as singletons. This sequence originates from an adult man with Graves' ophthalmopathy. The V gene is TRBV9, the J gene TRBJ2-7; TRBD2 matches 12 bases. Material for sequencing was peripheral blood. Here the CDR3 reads CASSPTSGSEQYF. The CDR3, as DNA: TGTGCCAGCAGCCCGACTAGCGGGAGTGAGCAGTACTTC.